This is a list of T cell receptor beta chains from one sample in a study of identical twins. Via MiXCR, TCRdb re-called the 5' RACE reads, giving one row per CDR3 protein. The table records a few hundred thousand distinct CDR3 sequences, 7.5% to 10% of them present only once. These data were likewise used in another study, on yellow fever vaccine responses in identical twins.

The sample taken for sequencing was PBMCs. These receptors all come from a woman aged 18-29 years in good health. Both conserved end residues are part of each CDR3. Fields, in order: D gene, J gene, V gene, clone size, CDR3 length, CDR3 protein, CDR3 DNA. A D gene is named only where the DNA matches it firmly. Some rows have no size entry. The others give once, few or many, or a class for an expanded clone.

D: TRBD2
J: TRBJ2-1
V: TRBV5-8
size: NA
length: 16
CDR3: CASSYYSGGTYNEQFF
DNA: TGTGCCAGCAGCTATTACTCCGGGGGGACCTACAATGAGCAGTTCTTC

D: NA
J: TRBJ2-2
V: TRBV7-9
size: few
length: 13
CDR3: CASMLGQTGELFF
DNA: TGTGCCAGCATGTTAGGGCAAACCGGGGAGCTGTTTTTT

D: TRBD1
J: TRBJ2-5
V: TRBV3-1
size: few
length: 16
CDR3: CASSQVLDREQETQYF
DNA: TGTGCCAGCAGCCAAGTCCTGGACAGGGAACAAGAGACCCAGTACTTC

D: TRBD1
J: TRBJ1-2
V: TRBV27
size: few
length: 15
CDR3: CASSRNLDRGYGYTF
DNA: TGTGCCAGCAGTCGAAACCTGGACAGGGGCTATGGCTACACCTTC

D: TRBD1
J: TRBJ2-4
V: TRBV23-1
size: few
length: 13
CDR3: CARGRQGKNIQYF
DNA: TGCGCCAGGGGTCGACAGGGCAAAAACATTCAGTACTTC

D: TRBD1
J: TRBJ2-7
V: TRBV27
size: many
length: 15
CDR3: CASSLGGQGAREQYF
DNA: TGTGCCAGCAGTTTAGGGGGACAGGGGGCTCGTGAGCAGTACTTC

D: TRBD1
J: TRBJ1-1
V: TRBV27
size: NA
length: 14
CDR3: CASSSQGAQTEAFF
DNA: TGTGCCAGCAGTTCACAGGGGGCGCAGACTGAAGCTTTCTTT

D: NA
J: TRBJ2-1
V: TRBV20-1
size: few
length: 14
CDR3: CSWGTLDSHNEQFF
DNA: TGCAGTTGGGGAACCTTAGACTCGCACAATGAGCAGTTCTTC

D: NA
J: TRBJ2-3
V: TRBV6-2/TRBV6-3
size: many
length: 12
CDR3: CASGQNTDTQYF
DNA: TGTGCCAGTGGGCAGAACACAGATACGCAGTATTTT

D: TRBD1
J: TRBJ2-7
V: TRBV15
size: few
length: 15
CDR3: CATSRAGQGAYEQYF
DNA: TGTGCCACCAGCAGAGCGGGACAGGGGGCCTACGAGCAGTACTTC

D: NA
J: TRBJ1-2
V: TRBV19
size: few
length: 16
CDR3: CASTRGGRQKGLPYTF
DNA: TGTGCCAGTACCCGGGGGGGCAGGCAGAAGGGTTTGCCTTACACCTTC

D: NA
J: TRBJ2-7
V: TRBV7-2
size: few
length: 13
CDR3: CASSFDVTYEQYF
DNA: TGTGCCAGCAGCTTTGACGTAACCTACGAGCAGTACTTC

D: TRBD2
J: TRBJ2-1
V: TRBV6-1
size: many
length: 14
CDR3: CASSVAGIYNEQFF
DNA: TGTGCCAGCAGTGTAGCGGGAATCTACAATGAGCAGTTCTTC

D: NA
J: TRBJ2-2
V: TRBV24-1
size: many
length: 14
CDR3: CATSVEMNTGELFF
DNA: TGTGCCACCAGTGTGGAAATGAACACCGGGGAGCTGTTTTTT

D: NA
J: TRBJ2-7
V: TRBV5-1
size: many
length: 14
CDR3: CASSLVGGSYEQYF
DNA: TGCGCCAGCAGCTTGGTGGGGGGCTCCTACGAGCAGTACTTC

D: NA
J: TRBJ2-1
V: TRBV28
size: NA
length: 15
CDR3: CASSTQGNPLDEQFF
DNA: TGTGCCAGCAGTACACAGGGTAACCCCTTAGATGAGCAGTTCTTC

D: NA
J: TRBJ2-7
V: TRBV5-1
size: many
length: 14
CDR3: CASSSYGGAYEQYF
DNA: TGCGCCAGCAGCTCCTACGGAGGAGCTTACGAGCAGTACTTC

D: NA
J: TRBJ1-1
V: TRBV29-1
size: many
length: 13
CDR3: CSVEGRMNTEAFF
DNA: TGCAGCGTGGAAGGACGGATGAACACTGAAGCTTTCTTT

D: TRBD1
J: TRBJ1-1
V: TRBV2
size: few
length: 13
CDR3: CASTFDRDTEAFF
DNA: TGTGCCAGCACCTTCGACAGGGACACTGAAGCTTTCTTT

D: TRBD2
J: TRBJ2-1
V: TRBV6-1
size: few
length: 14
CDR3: CASRRGGTNNEQFF
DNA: TGTGCCAGCAGGCGGGGGGGGACTAACAATGAGCAGTTCTTC

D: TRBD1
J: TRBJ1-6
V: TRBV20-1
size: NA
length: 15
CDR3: CSARPFDRVNSPLHF
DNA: TGCAGTGCTAGACCCTTCGACAGGGTTAATTCACCCCTCCACTTT

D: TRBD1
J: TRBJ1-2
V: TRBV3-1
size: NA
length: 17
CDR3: CASSQESLTGANYGYTF
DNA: TGTGCCAGCAGCCAAGAGTCGTTGACAGGGGCCAACTATGGCTACACCTTC

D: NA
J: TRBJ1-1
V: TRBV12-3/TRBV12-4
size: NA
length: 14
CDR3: CASISYRGSGEAFF
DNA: TGTGCCAGCATCTCTTATAGGGGCAGCGGTGAAGCTTTCTTT

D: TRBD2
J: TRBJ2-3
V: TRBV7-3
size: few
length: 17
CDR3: CASSFSPAGVGTDTQYF
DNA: TGTGCCAGCAGCTTTAGTCCGGCGGGGGTAGGCACAGATACGCAGTATTTT

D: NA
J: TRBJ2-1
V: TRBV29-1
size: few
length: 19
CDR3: CSAITGTGELAGVGYEQFF
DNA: TGCAGCGCGATCACCGGGACAGGGGAGCTAGCGGGAGTGGGCTATGAGCAGTTCTTC

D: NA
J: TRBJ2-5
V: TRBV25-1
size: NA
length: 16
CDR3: CASTLTLGTRQETQYF
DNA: TGTGCCAGCACCCTCACCCTCGGGACACGGCAAGAGACCCAGTACTTC

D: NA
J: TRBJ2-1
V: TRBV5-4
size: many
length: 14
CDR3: CASSLEPGYNEQFF
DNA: TGTGCCAGCAGCTTGGAACCAGGGTACAATGAGCAGTTCTTC

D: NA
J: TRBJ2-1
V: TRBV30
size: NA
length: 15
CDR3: CAWSMGASSYNEQFF
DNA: TGTGCCTGGAGTATGGGGGCGAGCTCCTACAATGAGCAGTTCTTC

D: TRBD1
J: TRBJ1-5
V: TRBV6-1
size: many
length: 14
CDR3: CASRQDRDNQPQHF
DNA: TGTGCCAGCAGGCAGGACAGGGACAATCAGCCCCAGCATTTT

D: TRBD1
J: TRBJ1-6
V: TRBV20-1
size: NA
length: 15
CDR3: CSARTGAGYNSPLHF
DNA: TGCAGTGCTAGGACAGGGGCTGGCTATAATTCACCCCTCCACTTT

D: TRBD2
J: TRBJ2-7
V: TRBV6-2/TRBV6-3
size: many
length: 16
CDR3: CASSYASTSGRGEQYF
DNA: TGTGCCAGCAGTTACGCCTCAACTAGCGGGAGGGGTGAGCAGTACTTC

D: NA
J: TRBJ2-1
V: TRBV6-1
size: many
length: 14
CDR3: CASRLGVSYNEQFF
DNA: TGTGCCAGCCGTCTCGGGGTTTCCTACAATGAGCAGTTCTTC

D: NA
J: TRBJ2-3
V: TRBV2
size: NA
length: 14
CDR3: CASSVQLTTDTQYF
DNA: TGTGCCAGCAGTGTACAGCTCACCACAGATACGCAGTATTTT

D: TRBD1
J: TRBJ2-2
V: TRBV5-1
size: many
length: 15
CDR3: CASSTRTGGPGELFF
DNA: TGCGCCAGCAGCACACGGACAGGGGGACCCGGGGAGCTGTTTTTT

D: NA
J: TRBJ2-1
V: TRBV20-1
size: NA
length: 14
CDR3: CSARIHGSNNEQFF
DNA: TGCAGTGCTCGAATCCACGGGAGTAACAATGAGCAGTTCTTC

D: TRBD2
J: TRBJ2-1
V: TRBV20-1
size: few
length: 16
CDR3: CSARSSGRANYNEQFF
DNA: TGCAGTGCTAGAAGTAGCGGGAGGGCCAATTACAATGAGCAGTTCTTC

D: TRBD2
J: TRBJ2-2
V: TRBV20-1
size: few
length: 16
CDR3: CSGAVDGGANTGELFF
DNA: TGCAGTGGGGCCGTCGACGGGGGGGCGAACACCGGGGAGCTGTTTTTT

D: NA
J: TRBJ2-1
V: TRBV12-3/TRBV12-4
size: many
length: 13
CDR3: CASSLGGAGEQFF
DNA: TGTGCCAGCAGTCTTGGCGGGGCGGGTGAGCAGTTCTTC

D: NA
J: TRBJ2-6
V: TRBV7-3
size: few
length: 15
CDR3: CASTTGSSGANVLTF
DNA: TGTGCCAGCACCACAGGGTCCTCTGGGGCCAACGTCCTGACTTTC

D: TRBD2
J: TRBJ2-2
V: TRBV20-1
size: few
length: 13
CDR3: CSGTSGSTGELFF
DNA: TGCAGTGGGACTAGCGGATCCACCGGGGAGCTGTTTTTT

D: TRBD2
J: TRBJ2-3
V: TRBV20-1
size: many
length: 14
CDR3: CSASRLAGTDTQYF
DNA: TGCAGTGCTAGTCGGCTAGCGGGCACAGATACGCAGTATTTT

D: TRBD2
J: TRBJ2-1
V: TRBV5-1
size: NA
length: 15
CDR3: CASSSIAGADNEQFF
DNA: TGCGCCAGCAGCTCCATAGCGGGGGCCGACAATGAGCAGTTCTTC

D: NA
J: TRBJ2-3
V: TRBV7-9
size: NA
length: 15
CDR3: CASAPVRGSTDTQYF
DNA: TGTGCCAGCGCTCCAGTCCGCGGTTCCACAGATACGCAGTATTTT

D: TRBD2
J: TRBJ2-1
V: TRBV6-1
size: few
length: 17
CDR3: CASSSLSGGSSYNEQFF
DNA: TGTGCCAGCAGCTCGCTTTCGGGGGGGAGCTCCTACAATGAGCAGTTCTTC

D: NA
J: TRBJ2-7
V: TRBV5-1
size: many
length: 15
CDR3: CASSSARGESYEQYF
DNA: TGCGCCAGCAGCTCAGCCCGGGGAGAGTCCTACGAGCAGTACTTC

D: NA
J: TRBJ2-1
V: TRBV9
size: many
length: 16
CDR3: CASSVGSGWSYAQQFF
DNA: TGTGCCAGCAGCGTAGGGTCAGGGTGGTCCTATGCGCAGCAGTTCTTC

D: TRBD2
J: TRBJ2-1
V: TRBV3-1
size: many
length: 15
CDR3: CASSKGLAGRNEQFF
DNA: TGTGCCAGCAGCAAGGGACTAGCGGGGAGGAATGAGCAGTTCTTC

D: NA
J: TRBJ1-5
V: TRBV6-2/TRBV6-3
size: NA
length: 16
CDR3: CASSASRFFSNQPQHF
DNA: TGTGCCAGCAGCGCTTCACGGTTCTTTAGCAATCAGCCCCAGCATTTT